This T cell receptor (beta chain) was captured by sequencing in a study of molecular identifiers for immune sequencing clone quantification. V gave up 2 bases and J gave up 7 bases, with 12 bases separating them. From germline, CDR1 is SGHDN and CDR2 FVKESK. CDR3 length: 13 amino acids. In TCRdb, the PCR reads were re-called with MiXCR into one record per CDR3 protein. The sample yields about 510,000 distinct CDR3 sequences, 25% seen once. At least ten counts were recorded for this clonotype. Naive CD8 T cells were sorted as CD8+CD4-CCR7+CD45RA+. The chain employs TRBV14 and TRBJ2-7; D remains ambiguous. The TCR originated in a human donor in good health. Some libraries in this study had Jurkat cell RNA spiked in. The sequencing input was naive CD8+ T cells from blood, with Jurkat cell RNA spiked in. Noted subset: FACS-sorted CD8+CD4-CCR7+CD45RA+ naive T cells. The CDR3 sequence is CASSQLSQREQYF. In DNA, the CDR3 is TGTGCCAGCAGCCAACTATCCCAACGGGAGCAGTACTTC.